What follows are 9 T cell receptor beta chains derived from one specimen sequenced in a study of monozygotic twins with inflammatory bowel disease. TCRdb processed the 5' RACE reads again and assigns one entry to each CDR3 protein, with no DNA. The sample holds approximately 400,000 distinct CDR3 sequences. Sequences were obtained from blood. The origin of the receptors is a human donor with ulcerative colitis or Crohn's disease, or a healthy co-twin of an affected twin (not recorded which).

V usage is TRBV6-1 and J usage is TRBJ1-1; the D call of TRBD1 rests on TCRdb alone, since no DNA is present to check it. Germline V CDR1 and CDR2: MNHNS, SASEGT. This CDR3 is built from 14 residues. CDR3 sequence: CASRRTGAGTEAFF.

V is TRBV7-2 and J is TRBJ2-1; as DNA is missing, the TRBD2 call by TCRdb cannot be tested. The germline V gene encodes CDR1 SGHTA and CDR2 FQGNSA. This CDR3 spans 16 amino acids. The CDR3 reads CASSLEGTSGINEQFF.

The chain employs TRBV5-1 and TRBJ2-5; checking the TCRdb D call of TRBD1 is not possible without DNA. Germline assignment: CDR1 SGHRS and CDR2 YFSETQ. This CDR3 is built from 16 residues. This chain's CDR3 is CASSKSAGAIGETQYF.

This sequence joins TRBV20-1 and TRBJ2-1; TCRdb outputs TRBD2, but without DNA this stays unchecked. This CDR3 region has 15 residues. Germline assignment: CDR1 DFQATT and CDR2 SNEGSKA (reference sequence). The CDR3 is CSVPGLAGKINEQFF.

J is TRBJ2-1 and V is TRBV11-2; absent DNA, TCRdb's TRBD2 call cannot be checked. The germline V gene encodes CDR1 SGHAT and CDR2 FQNNGV. The CDR3 runs 16 residues. The CDR3 loop reads CASSPSTGLVRAEQFF. Using reference TRBV11-2 and TRBJ2-1 for the parts outside the CDR3, the full variable domain is EAGVAQSPRYKIIEKRQSVAFWCNPISGHATLYWYQQILGQGPKLLIQFQNNGVVDDSQLPKDRFSAERLKGVDSTLKIQPAKLEDSAVYLCASSPSTGLVRAEQFFGPGTRLTVL.

CDR3 loop: CASTQGQGLNQPQHF. The gene calls are TRBV6-1 and TRBJ1-5; without DNA, the TCRdb call of TRBD1 cannot be checked. CDR3 length equals 15 residues. CDR1 and CDR2 (germline): MNHNS, SASEGT.

The chain couples TRBV29-1 to TRBJ1-1; the D call from TCRdb, TRBD1, cannot be confirmed without DNA. From germline, CDR1 is SQVTM and CDR2 ANQGSEA. The CDR3 contains 12 residues. This CDR3 reads CSVRQGSTEAFF.

V usage is TRBV20-1 and J usage is TRBJ2-1; TCRdb's D gene call, TRBD1, goes unchecked for lack of DNA. Germline V gives CDR1 DFQATT, CDR2 SNEGSKA (reference sequence). The CDR3 runs to 14 residues. Here the CDR3 reads CSARPPRSYNEQFF.

The chain employs TRBV6-1 and TRBJ1-4; the D call of TRBD1 rests on TCRdb alone, since no DNA is present to check it. This CDR3 has 16 amino acids. Germline values: CDR1 MNHNS, CDR2 SASEGT. The CDR3 sequence is CASSERVGPTNEKLFF.